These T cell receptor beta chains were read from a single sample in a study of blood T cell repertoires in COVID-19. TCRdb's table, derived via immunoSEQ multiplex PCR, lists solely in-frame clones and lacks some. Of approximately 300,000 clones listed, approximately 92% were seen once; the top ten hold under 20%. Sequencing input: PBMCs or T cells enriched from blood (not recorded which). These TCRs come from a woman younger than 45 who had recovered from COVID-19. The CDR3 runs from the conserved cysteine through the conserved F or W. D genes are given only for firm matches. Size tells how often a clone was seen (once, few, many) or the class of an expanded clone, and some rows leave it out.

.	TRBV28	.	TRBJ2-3	TGTGCCAGCAGTCCACCCAGGGATGACGGGGGAACAGATACGCAGTATTTT	CASSPPRDDGGTDTQYF
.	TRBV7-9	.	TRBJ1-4	TGTGCCAGCAGCTCGCAGGGGTCTAATGAAAAACTGTTTTTT	CASSSQGSNEKLFF
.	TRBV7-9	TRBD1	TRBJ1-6	TGTGCCAGCGAGGTAGGGGGACAGAATTCACCCCTCCACTTT	CASEVGGQNSPLHF
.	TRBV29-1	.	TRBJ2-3	TGCAGCGTCGGTCCCGGCCCAGGAGATACGCAGTATTTT	CSVGPGPGDTQYF
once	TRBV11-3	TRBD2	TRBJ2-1	TGTGCCAGCAGTCACACGGGGGGGAAGGACTACAATGAGCAGTTCTTC	CASSHTGGKDYNEQFF
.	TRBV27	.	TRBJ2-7	TGTGCCAGCAGTTTAGGCAGGTCCTACGAGCAGTACTTC	CASSLGRSYEQYF
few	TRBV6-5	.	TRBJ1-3	TGTGCCAGCCCCCCCCCGGGACAAATGCCAGACACCATATATTTT	CASPPPGQMPDTIYF
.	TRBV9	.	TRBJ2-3	TGTGCCAGCAGCGACATGTTATGGACTAGCACAGATACGCAGTATTTT	CASSDMLWTSTDTQYF
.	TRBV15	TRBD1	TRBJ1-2	TGTGCCACCAGCAGAGTCCGGGACAGGGACCCCTATGGCTACACCTTC	CATSRVRDRDPYGYTF
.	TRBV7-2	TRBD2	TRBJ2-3	TGTGCCAGCAGCTTCAAGCCGGGAGGGTACCCCACAGATACGCAGTATTTT	CASSFKPGGYPTDTQYF
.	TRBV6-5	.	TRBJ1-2	TGTGCCAGCAGTTACGCCCCGGACTACTATGGCTACACCTTC	CASSYAPDYYGYTF
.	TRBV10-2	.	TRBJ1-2	TGCGCCAGCAGTGAGTCAAGGACTCCTGGAGGCTACACCTTC	CASSESRTPGGYTF
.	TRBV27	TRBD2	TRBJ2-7	TGTGCCAGCAGTTTAACCGACGGGACTAGAGGGGGCGAGCAGTACTTC	CASSLTDGTRGGEQYF
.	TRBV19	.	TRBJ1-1	TGTGCCAGTATTTCACATGGCACTGAAGCTTTCTTT	CASISHGTEAFF
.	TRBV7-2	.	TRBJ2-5	TGTGCCAGCAGCCCGACTCCAGAGACCCAGTACTTC	CASSPTPETQYF
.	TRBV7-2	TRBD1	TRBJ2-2	TGTGCCAGCAGCGCTCGGACAGGCCCCGGGGAGCTGTTTTTT	CASSARTGPGELFF
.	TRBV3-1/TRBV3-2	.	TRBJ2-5	TGTGCCAGCAGCCAAAACCTGGTGAGACAAGAGACCCAGTACTTC	CASSQNLVRQETQYF
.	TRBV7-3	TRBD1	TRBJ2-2	TGTGCCAGCAGCTTAAGAGGGGGCGCGGACGGGGAGCTGTTTTTT	CASSLRGGADGELFF
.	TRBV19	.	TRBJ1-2	TGTGCCAGTAGTATCGGGGGGACTCATGGCTACACCTTC	CASSIGGTHGYTF
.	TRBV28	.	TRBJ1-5	TGTGCCAGCAGTGGGTCAGACAAGGGGTTCGGCAATCAGCCCCAGCATTTT	CASSGSDKGFGNQPQHF
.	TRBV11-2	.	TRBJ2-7	TGTGCCAGCAGCTTAGATTGGTCGAGCTACGAGCAGTACTTC	CASSLDWSSYEQYF
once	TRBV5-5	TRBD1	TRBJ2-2	TGTGCCAGCAGCCTACAACAGGGGTCAACCGGGGAGCTGTTTTTT	CASSLQQGSTGELFF
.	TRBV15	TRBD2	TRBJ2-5	TGTGCCACCAGCAGGTCCTTGGGACTAGCGGGAGGGGGGATCCAAGAGACCCAGTACTTC	CATSRSLGLAGGGIQETQYF
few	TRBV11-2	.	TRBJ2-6	TGTGCCAGCAGCTTATCTTGGCTCTCTGGGGCCAACGTCCTGACTTTC	CASSLSWLSGANVLTF
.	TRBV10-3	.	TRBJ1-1	TGTGCCATCATGGCGGCACAGAACACTGAAGCTTTCTTT	CAIMAAQNTEAFF
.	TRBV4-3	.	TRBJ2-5	TGCGCCAGCAGCCCCCGTGGTGGGGGCCACCAAGAGACCCAGTACTTC	CASSPRGGGHQETQYF
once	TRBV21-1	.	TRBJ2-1	TGTGCCAGCAGCAATAAGTTCTTC	CASSNKFF
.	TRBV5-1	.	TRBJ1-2	TGCGCCAGCAGCTTGGAGTTTCCCGGGGTTTATGGCTACACCTTC	CASSLEFPGVYGYTF
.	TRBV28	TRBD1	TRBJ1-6	TGTGCCAGCAATAACAGGGGGTATAATTCACCCCTCCACTTT	CASNNRGYNSPLHF
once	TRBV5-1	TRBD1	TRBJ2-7	TGCGCCAGCAGCTTGGGGGGACAGGGGCCGCCCCTGTACGAGCAGTACTTC	CASSLGGQGPPLYEQYF
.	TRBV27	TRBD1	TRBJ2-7	TGTGCCAGCAGTTTATCAGGGACAGGGATCTACGAGCAGTACTTC	CASSLSGTGIYEQYF
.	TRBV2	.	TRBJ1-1	TGTGCCAGCAGTGGGATGGAGGGAATGAACACTGAAGCTTTCTTT	CASSGMEGMNTEAFF
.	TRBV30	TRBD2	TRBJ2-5	TGTGCCTGGACCCGCGGGACTAGCGGGGGGAAATTACAAGAGACCCAGTACTTC	CAWTRGTSGGKLQETQYF
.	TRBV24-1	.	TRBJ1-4	TGTGCCACCAGTGATTCGAGGGTTGATGAAAAACTGTTTTTT	CATSDSRVDEKLFF
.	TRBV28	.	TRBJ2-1	TGTGCCAGCACCCTTGGGGGGAATGAGCAGTTCTTC	CASTLGGNEQFF
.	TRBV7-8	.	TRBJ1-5	TGTGCCAGCAGACCCACAGGGAGTTTGCAGCCCCAGCATTTT	CASRPTGSLQPQHF
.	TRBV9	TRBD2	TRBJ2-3	TGTGCCAGCAGCGTAAGCGGGGGACACAGAGATACGCAGTATTTT	CASSVSGGHRDTQYF
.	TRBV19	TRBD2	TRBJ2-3	TGTGCCAGTAGCCACCGGGTGGGGGGGGATACGCAGTATTTT	CASSHRVGGDTQYF
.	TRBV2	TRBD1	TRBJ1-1	TGTGCCAGCAGTGAAGACGGGGACAGTTCCCGAGCTTTCTTT	CASSEDGDSSRAFF
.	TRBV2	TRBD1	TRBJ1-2	TGTGCCAGCAGCGCCGGGACAGGGGGCCTCTATGGCTACACCTTC	CASSAGTGGLYGYTF
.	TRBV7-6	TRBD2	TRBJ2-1	TGTGCCAGCAGCTTAATTGCTAGCGGGTACAATGAGCAGTTCTTC	CASSLIASGYNEQFF